The rows below give T cell receptor beta chains drawn from one sample of a study of OX40 agonist ivuxolimab in advanced cancers. The protocol was immunoSEQ multiplex PCR, while the TCRdb copy is restricted to in-frame clones and leaves out a portion. The profile shows approximately 92,000 clones, more than 95% of them singletons. Sample: CD4+ or CD8+ T cells sorted from blood, taken in a trial of the OX40 agonist ivuxolimab. Receptors originate from an adult with an advanced solid tumor such as melanoma, head and neck, liver or kidney cancer. CDR3s include the opening cysteine and the closing phenylalanine or tryptophan. The order of the fields is V gene, D gene, clone size, J gene, CDR3 protein, CDR3 DNA. D genes are given only for firm matches. Size tells how often a clone was seen (once, few, many) or the class of an expanded clone, and some rows leave it out.

TRBV27,TRBD2,.,TRBJ2-7,CASSSGRAYEQYF,TGTGCCAGCAGCAGCGGGAGAGCCTACGAGCAGTACTTC
TRBV13,.,.,TRBJ1-1,CASSLGRSTEAFF,TGTGCCAGCAGCTTAGGACGGAGCACTGAAGCTTTCTTT
TRBV4-2,TRBD1,.,TRBJ2-7,CASSQTGTGGYEQYF,TGTGCCAGCAGCCAAACCGGGACAGGGGGTTACGAGCAGTACTTC
TRBV19,TRBD1,.,TRBJ1-5,CASSIGQGGNQPQHF,TGTGCCAGTAGTATAGGACAGGGGGGCAATCAGCCCCAGCATTTT
TRBV28,TRBD1,few,TRBJ1-2,CASRIPLDRGGYTF,TGTGCCAGCAGAATACCTTTGGACAGGGGTGGCTACACCTTC
TRBV9,TRBD1,.,TRBJ2-7,CASSPRDSTYEQYF,TGTGCCAGCAGCCCCCGGGACAGTACCTACGAGCAGTACTTC
TRBV9,.,.,TRBJ2-3,CASSRILTDTQYF,TGTGCCAGCAGCCGAATCCTCACAGATACGCAGTATTTT
TRBV7-9,.,few,TRBJ2-5,CASRPPVGETQYF,TGTGCCAGCCGCCCCCCAGTAGGGGAGACCCAGTACTTC
TRBV28,.,.,TRBJ2-1,CASSFRTDNEQFF,TGTGCCAGCAGTTTTCGGACAGACAATGAGCAGTTCTTC
TRBV11-2,.,.,TRBJ1-1,CASSLLNTEAFF,TGTGCCAGCAGCTTATTGAACACTGAAGCTTTCTTT
TRBV6-5,.,.,TRBJ2-2,CASSFYGTRNTGELFF,TGTGCCAGCAGTTTCTACGGGACACGGAACACCGGGGAGCTGTTTTTT
TRBV10-3,.,.,TRBJ1-1,CAISGGGFTEAFF,TGTGCCATCAGCGGGGGGGGTTTCACTGAAGCTTTCTTT
TRBV19,TRBD1,.,TRBJ1-2,CASSTELRTGQGGYTF,TGTGCCAGTAGTACGGAACTCCGGACAGGGCAGGGTGGCTACACCTTC
TRBV29-1,.,.,TRBJ1-1,CSGVFRGASTEAFF,TGCAGCGGGGTTTTTCGGGGGGCGAGTACTGAAGCTTTCTTT
TRBV19,.,.,TRBJ1-2,CASSIGQSADYGYTF,TGTGCCAGTAGTATCGGACAATCCGCGGACTATGGCTACACCTTC
TRBV7-2,.,.,TRBJ2-5,CASSLVLSPGGGQETQYF,TGTGCCAGCAGCTTAGTGTTGTCACCGGGTGGGGGCCAAGAGACCCAGTACTTC
TRBV5-6,.,.,TRBJ1-1,CASSPARGTEAFF,TGTGCCAGCAGCCCGGCGAGGGGGACTGAAGCTTTCTTT
TRBV5-1,.,.,TRBJ1-1,CASSLAGARGTEAFF,TGCGCCAGCAGCTTGGCCGGGGCCCGGGGGACTGAAGCTTTCTTT
TRBV11-2,.,.,TRBJ1-5,CASSLGTAGNQPQHF,TGTGCCAGCAGCTTAGGGACCGCGGGCAATCAGCCCCAGCATTTT
TRBV29-1,TRBD2,.,TRBJ2-3,CSGDPGLAGPTDTQYF,TGCAGCGGGGATCCGGGACTAGCGGGGCCCACAGATACGCAGTATTTT
TRBV10-3,.,.,TRBJ1-1,CAIMDGSKGTEAFF,TGTGCCATCATGGACGGCTCAAAAGGGACTGAAGCTTTCTTT
TRBV5-4,.,.,TRBJ2-2,CASSPEVGNTGELFF,TGTGCCAGCAGCCCGGAGGTGGGGAACACCGGGGAGCTGTTTTTT
TRBV7-6,TRBD2,.,TRBJ2-7,CASSPILAGGRDEQYF,TGTGCCAGCAGCCCAATACTAGCGGGAGGGCGGGACGAGCAGTACTTC
TRBV27,TRBD1,.,TRBJ2-7,CASSGDRVSYEQYF,TGTGCCAGCAGTGGAGACAGGGTTTCCTACGAGCAGTACTTC
TRBV2,.,.,TRBJ1-1,CASSELNTEAFF,TGTGCCAGCAGTGAACTGAACACTGAAGCTTTCTTT
TRBV7-7,.,.,TRBJ2-5,CASSAGTQETQYF,TGTGCCAGCAGCGCCGGGACCCAAGAGACCCAGTACTTC